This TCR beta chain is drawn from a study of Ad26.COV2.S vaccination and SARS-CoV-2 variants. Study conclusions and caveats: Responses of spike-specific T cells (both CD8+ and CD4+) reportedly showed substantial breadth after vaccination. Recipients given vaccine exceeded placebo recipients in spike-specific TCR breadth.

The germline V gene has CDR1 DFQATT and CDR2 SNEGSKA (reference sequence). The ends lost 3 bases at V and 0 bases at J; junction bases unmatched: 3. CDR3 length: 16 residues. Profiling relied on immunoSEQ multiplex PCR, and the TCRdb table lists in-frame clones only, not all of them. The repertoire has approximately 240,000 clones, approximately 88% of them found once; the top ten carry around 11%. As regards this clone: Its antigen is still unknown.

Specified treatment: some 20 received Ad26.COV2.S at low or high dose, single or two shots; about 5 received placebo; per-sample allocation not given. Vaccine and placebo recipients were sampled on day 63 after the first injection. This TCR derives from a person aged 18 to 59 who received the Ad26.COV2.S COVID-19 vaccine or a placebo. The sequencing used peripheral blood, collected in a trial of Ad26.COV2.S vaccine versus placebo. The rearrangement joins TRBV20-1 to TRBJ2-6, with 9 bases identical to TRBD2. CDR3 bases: TGCAGTGCTAGTGGACTAGCGTACTCTGGGGCCAACGTCCTGACTTTC. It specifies CSASGLAYSGANVLTF.